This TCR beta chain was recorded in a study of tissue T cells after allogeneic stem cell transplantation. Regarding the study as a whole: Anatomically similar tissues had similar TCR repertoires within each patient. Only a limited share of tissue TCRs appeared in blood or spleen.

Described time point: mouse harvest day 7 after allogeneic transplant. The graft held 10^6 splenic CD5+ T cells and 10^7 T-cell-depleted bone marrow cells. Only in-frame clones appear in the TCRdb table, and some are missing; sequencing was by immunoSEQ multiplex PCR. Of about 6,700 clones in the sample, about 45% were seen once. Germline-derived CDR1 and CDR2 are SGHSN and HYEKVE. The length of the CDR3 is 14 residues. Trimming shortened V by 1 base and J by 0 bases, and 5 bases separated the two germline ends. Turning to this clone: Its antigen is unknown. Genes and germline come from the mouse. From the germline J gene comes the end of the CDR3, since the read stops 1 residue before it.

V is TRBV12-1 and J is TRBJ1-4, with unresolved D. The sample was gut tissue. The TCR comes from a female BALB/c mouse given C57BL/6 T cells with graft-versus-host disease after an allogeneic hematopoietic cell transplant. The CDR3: CASSLDFSNERLFF. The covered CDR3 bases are TGTGCCAGCTCTCTTGACTTTTCCAACGAAAGATTATTT.